Listed here is a single T cell receptor (beta chain). This sample is drawn from a study of CD8 T cells in Susac syndrome. The V gene's germline CDR1 is KGHDR and CDR2 SFDVKD. This CDR3 spans 16 amino acids. J lost 4 bases, V lost 5 bases, and 5 bases had no gene match. The RNA, about 0.45 to 1 ug, was put through reverse transcription using random hexamers. MiXCR, applied by TCRdb to the immunoSEQ multiplex PCR reads, yields one record per CDR3 protein. The sample yields some 180,000 distinct CDR3 sequences, about 95% seen once. The rearrangement links TRBV24-1 to TRBJ2-3, with 13 bases fitting TRBD2. The source material was CD4+ T cells from PBMCs. The TCR originated in a human donor in good health. The CDR3 region is CATSGGLAGVPDTQYF. Written as DNA, the CDR3 is TGTGCCACCAGTGGAGGACTAGCGGGAGTTCCAGATACGCAGTATTTT.